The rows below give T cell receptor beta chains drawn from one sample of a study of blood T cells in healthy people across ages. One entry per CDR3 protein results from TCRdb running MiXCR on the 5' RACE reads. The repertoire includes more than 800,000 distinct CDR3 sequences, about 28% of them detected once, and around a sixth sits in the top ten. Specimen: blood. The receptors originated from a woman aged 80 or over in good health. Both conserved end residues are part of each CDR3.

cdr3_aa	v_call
CSATDRGRAYGYTF	TRBV20-1
CASRWTGGGYTF	TRBV2
CAWRGTGDNSPLHF	TRBV30
CSARSTGNGQPQHF	TRBV20-1
CASRHIGQANTGELFF	TRBV5-1
CAWNSGHMNTEAFF	TRBV30
CASRGTGDGYTF	TRBV2
CASSLGVAGGDYGYTF	TRBV12-3/TRBV12-4
CASSLVRGMNEQYF	TRBV5-1
CASSSLSGGSYEQYF	TRBV5-1
CSARDPLAGGHEQFF	TRBV20-1
CASSSSGENYNEQFF	TRBV5-1
CASLQQGWETQYF	TRBV7-2
CASSQDSRNEQFF	TRBV4-3
CSAGTGKLNTEAFF	TRBV20-1
CASTKGDYGYTF	TRBV12-3/TRBV12-4
CSARRTSSKETQYF	TRBV20-1
CASSTDRVGADAQYF	TRBV12-3/TRBV12-4
CASSSTQGGVTEAFF	TRBV25-1
CATSGKEISGVQYF	TRBV15
CASSLAGNNQPQHF	TRBV11-2
CASSPGAGRDYGYTF	TRBV28
CASRGLSGTDTQYF	TRBV27
CSARLGGRRRNTEAFF	TRBV20-1
CASSYSRRDGYTF	TRBV6-5
CASSLEMQGNQPQHF	TRBV5-5
CASSEFSLLGGAQFF	TRBV6-1
CASTPVASGNTIYF	TRBV6-6
CASSQDTQYNEQYF	TRBV3-1
CASSSTPLGYGYTF	TRBV12-3/TRBV12-4
CSASYGAREKLFF	TRBV20-1
CASSTRRGLKDEQYF	TRBV28
CASSPRRGLDDTQYF	TRBV7-2
CASSLGGLDSPLHF	TRBV12-3/TRBV12-4
CASSQIGRTADTQYF	TRBV4-3
CASSQGLGQETQYF	TRBV3-1
CSARDGQPAEDTQYF	TRBV20-1
CASSPWDRGGPEQFF	TRBV7-9
CASVRWGMGSPLHF	TRBV2
CASSFSGGRPWTDTQYF	TRBV7-2
CSARVGSGGLNEQFF	TRBV20-1
CAWRGQGCPEQYF	TRBV30
CASSLDRGAYGYTF	TRBV6-5
CALSRNPYNEQFF	TRBV15
CASSDRGGLNTEAFF	TRBV27
CASSLPGTASGTEAFF	TRBV21-1
CAITDRFSGNTIYF	TRBV10-3
CASSRPTRLAGSYKQYF	TRBV5-1
CSVIAGGHIQYF	TRBV20-1
CASSLDTATEAFF	TRBV5-1
CASSFGRSTEAFF	TRBV11-2
CASSLESLLGTEAFF	TRBV5-1
CASTKTGGGRETQYF	TRBV27
CASSFTIGQGSDAYGCTF	TRBV19
CASSYLIGTGGFYTF	TRBV6-6
CASSATSVVYNEQFF	TRBV5-1
CASRRTGAVVETQYF	TRBV6-5
CASSQRGGLPSLFF	TRBV4-1
CASSVTGANYEQYF	TRBV7-2